This T cell receptor (beta chain) derives from a study of CD8 T cells in Susac syndrome (dated 2019 in TCRdb). Describing the broader study: Whether CD8+ T cell activation and differentiation in Susac syndrome was antigen driven was tested using repertoire sequencing. What the work shows at the level of the full study, not this receptor alone: The number of individuals in the TCR sequencing and HLA analysis was acknowledged as relatively small.

High-throughput TCR beta sequencing profiled peripheral blood CD8+ and CD4+ T cells from healthy donors, Susac syndrome patients and multiple sclerosis patients. The healthy donors served as controls matched for age and sex. Bulk CD8+ and CD4+ T cells were purified by magnetic negative isolation, while CD8+ TEMRA cells were enriched using FACS. Blood was collected in EDTA tubes and processed within 24 hours, with PBMCs isolated through density gradient centrifugation. PBMCs intended for TCR sequencing were frozen in liquid nitrogen and were later thawed in a 37 degrees C water bath. The sorted or isolated CD4+, CD8+ and CD8+ TEMRA cells reached a purity of at least 90%. RNA was extracted using the RNeasy kit, and roughly 0.5 to 1 microgram was reverse transcribed with random hexamers. The immunoSEQ multiplex PCR assay, covering 54 Vbeta and 13 Jbeta segments, was used to amplify TCR beta CDR3 regions. PCR amplification bias was corrected by using a synthetic template baseline for primer optimization and computational correction. The published analysis was carried out like this. Reads were annotated to V, D and J genes per IMGT and analyzed with immunoSEQ Analyzer, keeping only productive sequences. To calculate clonality, Shannon entropy was normalized by log2 of the number of productive unique sequences and then subtracted from one. Public and private clones were assessed among the 100 most prevalent clones of each patient and control. Susac-specific clones were defined as absent from healthy and MS cohorts, around 980 published viral clones and other ImmuneACCESS disease sequences. The public sequencing data were trimmed at Q25 with fastp and processed into clonotypes with MiXCR by TCRdb, which kept only in-frame beta chains. Identical CDR3 protein sequences are pooled into one entry, listed with their most common genes and DNA. The V and J calls follow TCRdb's processing rather than the paper's. The sample table lists about 120,000 distinct CDR3 sequences, around 94% of them with a count of one. Clones ranked in the top ten supply 0.098% of the sample.

Concerning this clonotype: The specificity of this receptor is unknown. Nothing much larger sits one base from this clone, and base qualities are not available.

The germline V gene supplies CDR1 ENHRY and CDR2 SYGVKD. The trim is 6 bases for V and 3 bases for J, with a gap of 12 bases between the germline ends. CDR3 length: 13 amino acids, cysteine to phenylalanine. The retained sequence is limited to the CDR3, 39 bases, with the frame set at the first base. The chain joins TRBV10-3 to TRBJ2-7; the best D guess is TRBD1, with 6 bases matching. The material sequenced was CD4+ T cells from PBMCs. The sequence came from a human donor in good health. The DNA sequence is TGTGCCATCAGGAACAGGGATGGCTACGAGCAGTACTTC. Its protein product is CAIRNRDGYEQYF.